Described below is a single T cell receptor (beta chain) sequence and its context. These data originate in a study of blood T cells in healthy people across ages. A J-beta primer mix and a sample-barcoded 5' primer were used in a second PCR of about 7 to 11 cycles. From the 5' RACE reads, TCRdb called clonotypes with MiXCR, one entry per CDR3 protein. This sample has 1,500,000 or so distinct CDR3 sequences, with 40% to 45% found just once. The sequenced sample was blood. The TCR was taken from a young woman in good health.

CDR3 in DNA: TGTGCCAGCAGTTACTCGAGTTGGGGAAGCTACGAGCAGTACTTC. It encodes CASSYSSWGSYEQYF. This chain connects TRBV6-6 to TRBJ2-7; no definite D call. Germline assignment: CDR1 MNHNY and CDR2 SVGAGI (reference sequence). Trimming removed 0 bases at V and 3 bases at J, with 12 bases between. This CDR3 contains 15 residues.